This entry lists 7 T cell receptor beta chains sequenced from one sample in a study of shared clonotypes between healthy human individuals. Terminally differentiated effector memory CD45RA+ cells were left out of the naive CD8 fraction, which was CD45RO-negative and positively selected for CCR7. The table came from immunoSEQ multiplex PCR; TCRdb's copy has only in-frame clones and leaves some out. This sample yields about 2.1 million clones, of which 80% to 95% are seen a single time; approximately 1.6% belongs to the top ten. Sequenced input: naive CD8+ T cells from PBMCs. The receptors derive from a man aged 18 to 29 in good health. Some clones in this sample may be carry-over from other donors' samples.

A remark on this clone: The identical CDR3 is also encoded by other nucleotide sequences in the sample. V is TRBV29-1 and J is TRBJ2-7; the D is unclear. The CDR3 runs to 11 residues. Trimming took off 5 bases at V and 3 bases at J, with 8 bases between the two ends. Germline-derived CDR1 and CDR2 are SQVTM and ANQGSEA. The CDR3, as DNA: TGCAGCGTTCGACAAGACTACGAGCAGTACTTC. Amino acid sequence: CSVRQDYEQYF.

A remark on this clone: Other DNA sequences in this specimen translate into the identical CDR3. The genes are TRBV5-1 and TRBJ2-1, with TRBD2 identical over 11 bases. CDR1 and CDR2 (germline): SGHRS, YFSETQ. The CDR3 has 16 residues. V was clipped by 4 bases and J by 0 bases; unmatched bases: 3. The CDR3 sequence: CASSLGLADSYNEQFF. The CDR3 coding sequence is TGCGCCAGCAGCCTGGGACTAGCGGACTCCTACAATGAGCAGTTCTTC.

This clone has only one observation. The V and J genes are TRBV29-1 and TRBJ2-1; TRBD2 agrees at 7 bases. The CDR3 contains 13 residues. Per the germline V gene, CDR1 is SQVTM and CDR2 is ANQGSEA. V gave up 4 bases and J gave up 7 bases; unmatched junction bases: 7. This CDR3 is CSVVKAGANEQFF. DNA for the CDR3: TGCAGCGTTGTGAAGGCGGGAGCGAATGAGCAGTTCTTC.

The chain employs TRBV5-6 and TRBJ1-1; maybe TRBD1 (6 bases). The germline gives CDR1 SGHDT, CDR2 YYEEEE. This CDR3 is 12 amino acids long. The V end was cut by 4 bases, the J end by 6 bases, with 10 bases between. In nucleotides, the CDR3 is TGTGCCAGCAGCCCTGGGACATCTGAAGCTTTCTTT. Translating it yields CASSPGTSEAFF.

The rearrangement links TRBV5-1 to TRBJ1-1; D not certain. Germline CDR1 reads SGHRS; CDR2 reads YFSETQ. The CDR3 is made up of 14 amino acids. V gave up 0 bases and J gave up 7 bases, with 13 bases separating them. CDR3: CASSLAPERLEAFF. CDR3 bases: TGCGCCAGCAGCTTGGCCCCGGAACGCCTTGAAGCTTTCTTT.

The rearrangement uses TRBV2 and TRBJ2-1; weak D call: TRBD1 (6 bases). With 5 bases removed from V and 5 bases from J, the gap between germline ends came to 19 bases. CDR1 and CDR2 from the germline V gene are SNHLY and FYNNEI. The CDR3 is 16 amino acids. CDR3 sequence reads: CASSLRQVLPNNEQFF. The CDR3 bases are TGTGCCAGCAGTTTAAGACAGGTCCTACCTAACAATGAGCAGTTCTTC.

The V call is TRBV9, the J call TRBJ1-1, with D tentatively TRBD1 (5 bases). Germline CDR1 reads SGDLS; CDR2 reads YYNGEE. The CDR3 covers 14 residues. The V end lost 0 bases, the J end lost 6 bases, and 12 bases lay between the germline ends. CDR3 DNA: TGTGCCAGCAGCGTAGCTGGAGCGGGGCCTGAAGCTTTCTTT. Translation gives CASSVAGAGPEAFF.